Below, one T cell receptor beta chain is given with its context. The antigen is undetermined. Trimming removed 3 bases at V and 0 bases at J, with 11 bases between. The length of the CDR3 is 15 residues. Germline V gene lookup returns CDR1 LNHDA and CDR2 SQIVND (reference sequence). Sequencing used immunoSEQ multiplex PCR; TCRdb keeps in-frame clones, though not all of them. Among tens of thousands of clones listed, roughly 78% were seen once. This specimen comes from a study of PD-1 blockade in mismatch repair-deficient tumors. At the level of the study: Patients had over ten mismatch repair-deficient cancer types and were previously treated and progressing. Overall study results and limits: Tumor-resident clones, often undetectable pretreatment in blood, expanded then contracted after pembrolizumab.

PCR or immunohistochemistry showed mismatch repair deficiency in every enrolled patient. The sequence derives from an adult with mismatch repair-deficient cancer. The sequenced sample was peripheral blood, obtained 4 weeks after starting pembrolizumab. The gene calls are TRBV19 and TRBJ1-2; no clear D. CDR3 nucleotide sequence: TGTGCCAGTAGTATTGCCAGAGAGGCTAACTATGGCTACACCTTC. Its protein product is CASSIAREANYGYTF.